This T cell receptor beta chain comes out of a study of cytomegalovirus exposure and HLA in healthy donors. Study results and limitations: Most TCR sequences were rare, but some public TCRs occurred in many donors.

With 60 Vbeta and 13 Jbeta primers, the PCR was carried out. Sequenced by immunoSEQ multiplex PCR; TCRdb stores in-frame clones only, minus some. The profile shows fewer than 150,000 clones, roughly three quarters of them singletons. The trim removed 5 bases at V and 1 base at J, leaving 18 bases unmatched. The germline V gene has CDR1 GTSNPN and CDR2 SVGIG (reference sequence). The CDR3 has 18 residues. This clone was observed a few times. Antigen specificity is unknown. The sequence was collected from a male donor in good health and CMV-seronegative. The rearrangement links TRBV30 to TRBJ2-7; 9 bases match TRBD1. Sequencing was carried out using PBMCs. CDR3 amino acids: CAWSPLGGQGLISYEQYF. CDR3 nucleotides: TGTGCCTGGTCCCCGCTAGGGGGACAGGGCCTTATTTCCTACGAGCAGTACTTC.